This T cell receptor (beta chain) appears in the sequencing data of a study of blood T cell repertoires in COVID-19. Turning to the study itself: The cDNA or gDNA used as material had been derived from T cells, B-cell-depleted T cells, or PBMCs.

Per the germline V gene, CDR1 is ENHRY and CDR2 is SYGVKD. The length of the CDR3 is 12 residues. The V end was cut by 0 bases, the J end by 9 bases, with 6 bases between. Some clones are missing from TCRdb's copy, which holds only in-frame ones; the method was immunoSEQ multiplex PCR. The sample lists about 220,000 clones, about 79% seen once, with roughly 10% in the top ten. Sequenced: peripheral blood. The chain employs TRBV10-3 and TRBJ2-1; D might be TRBD1 (6 bases). The sequence came from a man in his fifties or sixties with active or convalescent COVID-19. The CDR3 sequence: CAISESTGEQFF. CDR3 nucleotide sequence: TGTGCCATCAGTGAGTCGACAGGTGAGCAGTTCTTC.